This T cell receptor beta chain comes out of a study of T cell clonality in common variable immunodeficiency. A note on this clone: With the read ending 3 residues before the CDR3 end, the germline J gene is used to fill in that end.

Clones were read by immunoSEQ multiplex PCR, and TCRdb kept only the in-frame ones, dropping some. The repertoire yields about 52,000 clones, none seen only once; the top ten contain roughly 3.4%. Per germline, CDR1 SGHRS and CDR2 YFSETQ. The CDR3 loop spans 17 amino acids. The receptor was derived from a person aged 18 to 70 in good health. The rearrangement links TRBV5-1 to TRBJ1-2; TRBD1 might be the D (5 bases). The source material was peripheral blood mononuclear cells. The part of the CDR3 DNA that was read is TGCGCCAGCAGCTTATGGAGCGGGGACCTGACCTCCTACGAC. Amino acids: CASSLWSGDLTSYD. The whole CDR3 protein reads CASSLWSGDLTSYDYTF.